One T cell receptor (beta chain) is described in this entry. What it binds is unknown. TCRdb analysed the reads with MiXCR anew, one entry per CDR3 protein. The data hold over 300,000 distinct CDR3 sequences, with over 7.5% observed a single time. The CDR3 loop spans 14 amino acids. Trimming took off 6 bases at V and 3 bases at J, with 12 bases between the two ends. CDR1 and CDR2 (germline): MDHEN, SYDVKM. The sample comes from a study of T cell repertoires in cytomegalovirus infection. Study-level information: From public TCR beta signatures came an indication of both CMV infection and matching HLA type.

Study-wide results and caveats: HLA-C-restricted CMV-specific TCR beta clonotypes prevailed in the ex vivo response.

The gene calls are TRBV28 and TRBJ1-5; the D is unclear. The clonotype was recovered from a human donor in good health (CMV status not recorded). Some clones in this sample may be carry-over from other donors' samples. Sequencing used PBMCs. CDR3 bases: TGTGCCAGCAGCCTGGTGGGGTACAATCAGCCCCAGCATTTT. Its protein is CASSLVGYNQPQHF.